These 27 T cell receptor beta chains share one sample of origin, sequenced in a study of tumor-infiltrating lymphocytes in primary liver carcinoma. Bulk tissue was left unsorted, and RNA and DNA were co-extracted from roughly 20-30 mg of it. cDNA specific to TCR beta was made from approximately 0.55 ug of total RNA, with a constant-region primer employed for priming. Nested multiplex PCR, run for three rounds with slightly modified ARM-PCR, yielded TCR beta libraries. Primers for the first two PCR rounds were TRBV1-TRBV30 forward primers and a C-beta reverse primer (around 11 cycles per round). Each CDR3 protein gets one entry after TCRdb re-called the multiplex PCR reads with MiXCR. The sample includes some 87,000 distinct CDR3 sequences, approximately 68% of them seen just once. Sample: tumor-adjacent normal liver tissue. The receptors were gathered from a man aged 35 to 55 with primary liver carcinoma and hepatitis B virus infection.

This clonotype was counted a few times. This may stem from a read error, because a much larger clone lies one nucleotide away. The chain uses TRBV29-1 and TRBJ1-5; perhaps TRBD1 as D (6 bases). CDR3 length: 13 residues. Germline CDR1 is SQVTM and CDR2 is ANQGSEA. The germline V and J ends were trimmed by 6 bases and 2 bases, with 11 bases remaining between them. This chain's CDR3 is CSVQAGGNQPQHF. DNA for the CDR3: TGCAGCGTCCAGGCAGGGGGCAATCAGCCCCAGCATTTT.

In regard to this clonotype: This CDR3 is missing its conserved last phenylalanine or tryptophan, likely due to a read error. The CDR3 sequence: CATSPDTHVYQPQHS. CDR3 nucleotides: TGTGCCACCTCACCAGACACCCATGTCTATCAGCCCCAGCATTCT. This rearrangement joins TRBV18 to TRBJ1-5; no definite D call. CDR3 size: 15 residues. Germline V CDR1 and CDR2: KGHSH, LQKENI.

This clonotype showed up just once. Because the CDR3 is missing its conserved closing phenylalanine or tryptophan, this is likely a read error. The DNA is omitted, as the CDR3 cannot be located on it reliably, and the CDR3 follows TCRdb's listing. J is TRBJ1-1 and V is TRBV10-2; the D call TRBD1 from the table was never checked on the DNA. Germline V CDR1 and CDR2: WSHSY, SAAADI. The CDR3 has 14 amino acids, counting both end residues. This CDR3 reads CASSTTGDGTEGFY.

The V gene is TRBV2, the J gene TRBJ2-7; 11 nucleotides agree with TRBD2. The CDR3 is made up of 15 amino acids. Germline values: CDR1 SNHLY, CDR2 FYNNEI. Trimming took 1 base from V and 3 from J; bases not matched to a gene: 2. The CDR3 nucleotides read TGTGCCAGCAGTGAAGAAACTAGCGGGAGCTACGAGCAGTACTTC. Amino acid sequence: CASSEETSGSYEQYF.

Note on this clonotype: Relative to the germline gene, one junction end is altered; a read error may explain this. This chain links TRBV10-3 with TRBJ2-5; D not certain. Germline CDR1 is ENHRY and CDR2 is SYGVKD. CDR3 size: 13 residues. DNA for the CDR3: TGTGTCATCAGTGCCAGAGGACAAGAGACCCAGTACTTC. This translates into CVISARGQETQYF.

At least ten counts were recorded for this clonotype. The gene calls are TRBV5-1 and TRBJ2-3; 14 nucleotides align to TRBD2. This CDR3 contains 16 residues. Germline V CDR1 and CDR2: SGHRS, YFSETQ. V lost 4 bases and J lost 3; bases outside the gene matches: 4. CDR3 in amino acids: CASSTRLAGGTDTQYF. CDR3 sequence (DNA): TGCGCCAGCAGCACCCGACTAGCGGGAGGGACAGATACGCAGTATTTT.

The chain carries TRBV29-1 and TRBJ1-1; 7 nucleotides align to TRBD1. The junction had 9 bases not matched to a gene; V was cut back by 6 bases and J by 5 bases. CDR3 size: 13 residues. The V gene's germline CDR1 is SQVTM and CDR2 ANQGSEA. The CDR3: CSVSLRGGTEAFF. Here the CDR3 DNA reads TGCAGCGTGTCCCTCAGGGGGGGGACTGAAGCTTTCTTT.

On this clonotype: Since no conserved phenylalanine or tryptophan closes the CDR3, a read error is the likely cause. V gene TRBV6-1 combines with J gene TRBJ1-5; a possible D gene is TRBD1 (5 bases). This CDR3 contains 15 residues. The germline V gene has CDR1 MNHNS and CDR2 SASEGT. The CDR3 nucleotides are TGTGCCAGTAGTGAATGGGTCAGGGGCAATCAGCCCCAGCATCTT. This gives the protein CASSEWVRGNQPQHL.

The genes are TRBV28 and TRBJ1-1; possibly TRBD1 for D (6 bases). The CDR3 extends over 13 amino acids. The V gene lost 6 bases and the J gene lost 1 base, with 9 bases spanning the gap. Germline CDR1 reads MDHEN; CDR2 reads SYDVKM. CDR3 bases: TGTGCCAGCAGGGACAGCCGGAACACTGAAGCTTTCTTT. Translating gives CASRDSRNTEAFF.

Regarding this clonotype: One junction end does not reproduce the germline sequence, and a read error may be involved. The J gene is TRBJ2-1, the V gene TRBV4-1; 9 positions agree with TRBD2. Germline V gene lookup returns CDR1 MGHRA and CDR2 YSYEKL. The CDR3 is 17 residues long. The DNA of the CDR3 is TGCGCCAGCAGCCAAGGGCCCGCTAGCGGGGACTACAAAGAGCAGTTCTTC. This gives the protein CASSQGPASGDYKEQFF.

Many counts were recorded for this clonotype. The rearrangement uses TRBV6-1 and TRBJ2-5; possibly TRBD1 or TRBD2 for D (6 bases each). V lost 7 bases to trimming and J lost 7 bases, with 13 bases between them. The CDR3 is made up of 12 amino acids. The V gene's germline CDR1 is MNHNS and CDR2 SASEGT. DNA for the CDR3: TGTGCCAGCATCTCAGAGGGGGGGACCCAGTACTTC. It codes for CASISEGGTQYF.

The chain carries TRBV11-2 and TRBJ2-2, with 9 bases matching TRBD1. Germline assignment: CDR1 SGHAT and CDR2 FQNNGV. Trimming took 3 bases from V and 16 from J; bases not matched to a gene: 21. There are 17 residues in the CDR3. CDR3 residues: CASSFDRDRAGTGEPFF. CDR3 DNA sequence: TGTGCCAGCAGCTTTGATCGGGACAGGGCCGGCACCGGGGAACCGTTTTTT.

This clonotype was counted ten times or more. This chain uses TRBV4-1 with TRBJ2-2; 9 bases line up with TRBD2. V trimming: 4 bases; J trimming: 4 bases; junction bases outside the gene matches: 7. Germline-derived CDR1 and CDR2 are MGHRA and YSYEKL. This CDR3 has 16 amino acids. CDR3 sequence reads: CASSLLAGVGTGELFF. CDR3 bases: TGCGCCAGCAGCCTCTTAGCGGGAGTGGGCACCGGGGAGCTGTTTTTT.

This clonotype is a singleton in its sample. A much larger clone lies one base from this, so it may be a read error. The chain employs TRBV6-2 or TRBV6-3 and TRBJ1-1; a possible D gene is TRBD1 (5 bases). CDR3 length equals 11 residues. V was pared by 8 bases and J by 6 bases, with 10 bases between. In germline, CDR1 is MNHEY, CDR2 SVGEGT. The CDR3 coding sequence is TGTGCCAGCTGTCAGGGCGCTGAAGCTTTCTTT. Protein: CASCQGAEAFF.

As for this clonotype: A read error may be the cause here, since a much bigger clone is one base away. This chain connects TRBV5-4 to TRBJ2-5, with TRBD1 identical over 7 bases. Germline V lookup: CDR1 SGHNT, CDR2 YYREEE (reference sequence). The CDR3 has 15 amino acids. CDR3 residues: CVSSDGETGQETQYF. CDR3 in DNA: TGTGTCAGCAGCGATGGGGAGACAGGGCAAGAGACCCAGTACTTC.

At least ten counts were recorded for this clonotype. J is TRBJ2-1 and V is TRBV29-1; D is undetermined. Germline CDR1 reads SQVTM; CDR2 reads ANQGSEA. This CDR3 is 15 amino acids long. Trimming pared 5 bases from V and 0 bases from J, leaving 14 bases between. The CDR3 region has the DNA TGCAGCGTTAAGATAGGCCCGAGCTCCTACAATGAGCAGTTCTTC. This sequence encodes CSVKIGPSSYNEQFF.

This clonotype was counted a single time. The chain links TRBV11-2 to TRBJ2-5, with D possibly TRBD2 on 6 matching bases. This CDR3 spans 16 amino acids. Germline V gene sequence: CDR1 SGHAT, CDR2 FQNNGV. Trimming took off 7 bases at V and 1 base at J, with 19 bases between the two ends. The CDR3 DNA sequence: TGTGCCAGCACATCTCGGGACTCGGCGTGCCAAGAGACCCAGTACTTC. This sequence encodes CASTSRDSACQETQYF.

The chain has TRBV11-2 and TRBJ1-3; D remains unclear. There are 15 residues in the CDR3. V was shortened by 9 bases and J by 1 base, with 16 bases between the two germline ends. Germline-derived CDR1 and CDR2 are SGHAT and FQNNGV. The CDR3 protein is CASSILGLSGNTIYF. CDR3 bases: TGTGCCAGTAGCATCTTGGGCCTTTCTGGAAACACCATATATTTT. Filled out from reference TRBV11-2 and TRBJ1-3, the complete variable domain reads EAGVAQSPRYKIIEKRQSVAFWCNPISGHATLYWYQQILGQGPKLLIQFQNNGVVDDSQLPKDRFSAERLKGVDSTLKIQPAKLEDSAVYLCASSILGLSGNTIYFGEGSWLTVV.

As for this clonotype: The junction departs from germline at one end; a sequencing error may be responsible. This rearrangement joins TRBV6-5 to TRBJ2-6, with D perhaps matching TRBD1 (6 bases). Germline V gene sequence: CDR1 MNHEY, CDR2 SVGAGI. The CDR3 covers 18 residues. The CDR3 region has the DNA TGTGCCAACAGTCTTCGGACAGAGATGAAAGCTGGGGCCAACGTCCTGACTTTC. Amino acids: CANSLRTEMKAGANVLTF.

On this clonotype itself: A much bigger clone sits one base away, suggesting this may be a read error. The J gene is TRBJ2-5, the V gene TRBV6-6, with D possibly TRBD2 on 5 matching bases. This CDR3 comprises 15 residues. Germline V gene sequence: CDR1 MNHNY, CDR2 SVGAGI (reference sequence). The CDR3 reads CASTPSGGYQETKYF. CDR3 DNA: TGTGCCAGCACTCCATCAGGCGGGTACCAAGAGACCAAGTACTTC.

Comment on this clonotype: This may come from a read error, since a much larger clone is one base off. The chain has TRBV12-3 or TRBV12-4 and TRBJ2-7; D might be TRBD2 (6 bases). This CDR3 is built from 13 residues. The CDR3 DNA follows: TGTGCCTGCAGTGTTTTACTAGCCCAGGAGCAGTACTTC. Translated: CACSVLLAQEQYF.

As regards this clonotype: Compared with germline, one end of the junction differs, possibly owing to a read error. Written as DNA, the CDR3 is TGTGTCAGCAGGTTACTAGTGGAAGAGACCCAGTACTTC. It yields the protein CVSRLLVEETQYF. This chain links TRBV12-3 or TRBV12-4 with TRBJ2-5, with D possibly TRBD2 on 5 matching bases. The CDR3 covers 13 residues.

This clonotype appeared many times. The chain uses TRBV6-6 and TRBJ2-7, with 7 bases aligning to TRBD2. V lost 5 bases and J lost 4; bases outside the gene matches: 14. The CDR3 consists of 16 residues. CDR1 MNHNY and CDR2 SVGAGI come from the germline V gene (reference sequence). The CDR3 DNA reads TGTGCCAGCAGTGGGGGGGGAGGTCCCTCCCGATACGAGCAGTACTTC. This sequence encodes CASSGGGGPSRYEQYF.

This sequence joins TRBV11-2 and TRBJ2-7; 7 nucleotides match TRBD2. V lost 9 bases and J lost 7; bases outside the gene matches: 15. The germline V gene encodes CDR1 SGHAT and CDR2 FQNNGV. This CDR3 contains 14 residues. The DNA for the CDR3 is TGTGCCAGTGGCAGTCTAGCGGACATTGGGGAGCAGTACTTC. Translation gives CASGSLADIGEQYF.

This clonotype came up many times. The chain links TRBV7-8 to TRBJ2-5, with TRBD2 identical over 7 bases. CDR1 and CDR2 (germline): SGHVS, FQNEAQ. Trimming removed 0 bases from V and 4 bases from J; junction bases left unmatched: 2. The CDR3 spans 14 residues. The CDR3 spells CASSLAGLRETQYF. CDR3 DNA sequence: TGTGCCAGCAGCTTAGCGGGACTACGAGAGACCCAGTACTTC.

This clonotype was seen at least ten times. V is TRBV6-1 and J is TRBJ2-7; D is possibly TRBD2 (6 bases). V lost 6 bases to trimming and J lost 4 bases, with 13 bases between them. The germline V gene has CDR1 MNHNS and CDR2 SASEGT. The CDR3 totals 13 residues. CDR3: CASSGSGGYEQYF. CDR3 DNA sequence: TGTGCCAGCAGCGGATCTGGGGGGTACGAGCAGTACTTC.

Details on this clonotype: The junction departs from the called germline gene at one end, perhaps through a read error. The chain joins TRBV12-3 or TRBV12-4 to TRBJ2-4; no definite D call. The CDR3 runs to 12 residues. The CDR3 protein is CACSFDKHIQYF. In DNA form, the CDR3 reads TGTGCCTGCAGTTTCGACAAGCACATTCAGTACTTC.